This paragraph covers one T cell receptor beta chain sequence. The source of the sample is a study of PD-1 blockade in classical Hodgkin lymphoma. Sequencing used immunoSEQ multiplex PCR; TCRdb keeps in-frame clones, though not all of them. The sample gives 75,000 to 100,000 clones, approximately 83% of which show up once; 12% is in the top ten. All patients experienced relapse after autologous stem cell transplantation, and brentuximab vedotin exposure was variable. The receptor was isolated from a human donor with classical Hodgkin lymphoma. Sequenced here: peripheral blood mononuclear cells (PBMCs), sampled at baseline.

This CDR3 reads CATTGQGPNQPQHF. The CDR3 bases are TGTGCCACCACGGGACAGGGCCCCAATCAGCCCCAGCATTTT. The V call is TRBV27, the J call TRBJ1-5, with 9 bases aligning to TRBD1. V gave up 10 bases and J gave up 3 bases; unmatched junction bases: 7. This CDR3 spans 14 amino acids. Germline lookup yields CDR1 MNHEY and CDR2 SMNVEV (reference sequence).